This TCR beta chain is from a study of CD8+CD57+ T cells in acquired aplastic anemia. Study findings and constraints: In CD8+ cells, Simpson's diversity showed no significant difference between patients and controls.

Genomic DNA constituted the template upon which TCR beta VDJ and CDR3 profiling was performed. Using its own MiXCR run on the reads, TCRdb lists one record per CDR3 protein. Found here are some 82,000 distinct CDR3 sequences, approximately 46% of them singletons; the top ten hold approximately 61%. This clonotype was seen once. Antigen specificity is unknown. This may arise from a read error, as a much more abundant clone is one base away. V lost 1 base and J lost 7, with 12 bases in between. The CDR3 has 15 amino acids. Per the germline V gene, CDR1 is SGHRS and CDR2 is YFSETQ. The sample was sorted CD4+, CD8+, or CD8+CD57+ T cells (not recorded which) from PBMCs. The receptor was isolated from a human donor in good health, serving as a control. The V gene is TRBV5-1, the J gene TRBJ1-6; D is possibly TRBD1 (5 bases). The DNA for the CDR3 is TGCGCCAGCAGCTTGTCAGGGACTGGAAATTCACCCCTCCACTTT. Encoded protein: CASSLSGTGNSPLHF.